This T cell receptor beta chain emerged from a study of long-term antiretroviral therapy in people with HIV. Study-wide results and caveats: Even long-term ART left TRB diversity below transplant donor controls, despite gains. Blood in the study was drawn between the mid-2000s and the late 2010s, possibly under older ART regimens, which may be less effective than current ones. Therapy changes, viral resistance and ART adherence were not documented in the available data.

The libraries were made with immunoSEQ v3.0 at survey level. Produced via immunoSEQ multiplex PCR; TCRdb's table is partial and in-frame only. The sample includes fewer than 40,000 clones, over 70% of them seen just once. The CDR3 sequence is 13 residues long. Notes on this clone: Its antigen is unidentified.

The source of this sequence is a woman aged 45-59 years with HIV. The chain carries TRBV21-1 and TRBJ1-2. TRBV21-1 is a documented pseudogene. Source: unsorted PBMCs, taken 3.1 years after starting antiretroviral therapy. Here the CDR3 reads CASSPPARRSYTF. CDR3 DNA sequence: TGTGCCAGCAGCCCACCAGCCAGGAGGAGCTACACCTTC.